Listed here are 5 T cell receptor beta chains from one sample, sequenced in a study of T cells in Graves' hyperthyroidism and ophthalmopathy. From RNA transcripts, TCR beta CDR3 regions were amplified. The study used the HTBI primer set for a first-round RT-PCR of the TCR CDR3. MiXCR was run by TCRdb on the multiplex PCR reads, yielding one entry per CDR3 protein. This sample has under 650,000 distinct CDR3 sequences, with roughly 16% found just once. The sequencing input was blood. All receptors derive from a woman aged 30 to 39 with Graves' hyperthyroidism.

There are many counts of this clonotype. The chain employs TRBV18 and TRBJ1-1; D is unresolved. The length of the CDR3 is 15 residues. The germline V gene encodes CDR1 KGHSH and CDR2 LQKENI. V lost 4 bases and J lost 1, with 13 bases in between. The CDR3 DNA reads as TGTGCCAGCTCACTCTACTCGAGTCAGAACACTGAAGCTTTCTTT. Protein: CASSLYSSQNTEAFF.

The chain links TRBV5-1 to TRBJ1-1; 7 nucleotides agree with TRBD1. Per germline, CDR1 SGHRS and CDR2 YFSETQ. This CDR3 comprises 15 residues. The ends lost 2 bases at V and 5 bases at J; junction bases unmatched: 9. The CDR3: CASSLSDRVETEAFF. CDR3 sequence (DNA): TGCGCCAGCAGCTTAAGCGACAGGGTAGAGACTGAAGCTTTCTTT.

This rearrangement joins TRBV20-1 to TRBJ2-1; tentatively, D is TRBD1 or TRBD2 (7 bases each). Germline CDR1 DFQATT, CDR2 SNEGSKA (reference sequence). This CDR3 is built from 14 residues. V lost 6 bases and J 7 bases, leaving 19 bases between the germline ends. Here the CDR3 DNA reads TGCAGTGCGGACCCAGGGGGGGGTCGGAATGAGCAGTTCTTC. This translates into CSADPGGGRNEQFF.

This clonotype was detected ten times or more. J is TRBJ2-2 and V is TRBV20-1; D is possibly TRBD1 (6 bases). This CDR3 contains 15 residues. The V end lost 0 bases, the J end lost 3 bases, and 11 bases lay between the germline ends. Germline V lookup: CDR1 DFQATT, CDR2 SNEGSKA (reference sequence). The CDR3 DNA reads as TGCAGTGCTAGAGATCTGAGACAGGACACCGGGGAGCTGTTTTTT. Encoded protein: CSARDLRQDTGELFF.

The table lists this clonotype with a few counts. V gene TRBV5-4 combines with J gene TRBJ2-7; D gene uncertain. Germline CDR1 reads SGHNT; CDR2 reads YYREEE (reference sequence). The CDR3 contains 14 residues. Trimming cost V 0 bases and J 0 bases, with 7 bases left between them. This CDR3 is CASSLGQASYEQYF. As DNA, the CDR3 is TGTGCCAGCAGCTTGGGTCAGGCCTCCTACGAGCAGTACTTC.